Shown below are 7 T cell receptor beta chains from a single sample sequenced in a study of blood T cell repertoires in COVID-19. This table comes from immunoSEQ multiplex PCR, and its TCRdb copy is limited to in-frame clones, with some not included. The data show 200,000 to 250,000 clones, with about 88% seen just once and 1.5% to 2% held by the top ten. Specimen: peripheral blood. These receptors all come from a man aged 40-49 years with active or convalescent COVID-19.

The chain employs TRBV11-2 and TRBJ2-1; D possibly corresponds to TRBD1 (6 bases). This CDR3 has 16 residues. Trimming shortened V by 1 base and J by 4 bases, and 14 bases separated the two germline ends. Germline values: CDR1 SGHAT, CDR2 FQNNGV. CDR3 amino acids: CASSLAGQLIYNEQFF. DNA for the CDR3: TGTGCCAGCAGCTTAGCTGGACAGCTGATATACAATGAGCAGTTCTTC.

This clone was seen once. The chain joins TRBV7-9 to TRBJ2-7, with TRBD2 matching over 12 bases. Germline CDR1 and CDR2: SEHNR and FQNEAQ (reference sequence). The CDR3 covers 16 residues. Losses at the gene ends were 4 bases for V and 2 bases for J; bases not matched to a gene: 6. The DNA of the CDR3 is TGTGCCAGCAGCTCCTGGACTAGCGGGGAAACCTACGAGCAGTACTTC. Translated: CASSSWTSGETYEQYF.

The rearrangement uses TRBV29-1 and TRBJ1-1, with TRBD1 as a possible D gene (6 bases). Trimming cost V 3 bases and J 4 bases, with 9 bases left between them. The CDR3 spans 12 residues. Germline assignment: CDR1 SQVTM and CDR2 ANQGSEA. The CDR3 DNA follows: TGCAGCGTTGAGGGGGGGGCCACTGAAGCTTTCTTT. This codes for CSVEGGATEAFF.

This chain joins TRBV5-1 and TRBJ2-5; 7 nucleotides agree with TRBD2. The germline V gene encodes CDR1 SGHRS and CDR2 YFSETQ. With 4 bases clipped from V and 2 bases from J, the junction kept 11 bases outside the gene matches. This CDR3 spans 16 amino acids. The CDR3 loop reads CASSVGQAGLQETQYF. Here the CDR3 DNA reads TGCGCCAGCAGCGTCGGGCAAGCGGGGCTGCAAGAGACCCAGTACTTC.

Points on this clone: The same CDR3 is also encoded by other DNA sequences in this sample. V is TRBV18 and J is TRBJ1-1, with D perhaps TRBD1 (6 bases). CDR3 length equals 14 residues. Deletions cut 3 bases from V and 2 bases from J, with 10 bases between. The germline V gene encodes CDR1 KGHSH and CDR2 LQKENI. The CDR3 DNA follows: TGTGCCAGCTCACCGGACAGAAAAAACACTGAAGCTTTCTTT. It specifies CASSPDRKNTEAFF.

V usage is TRBV7-9 and J usage is TRBJ2-3, with 8 bases that match TRBD2. J lost 0 bases, V lost 5 bases, and 7 bases had no gene match. The CDR3 loop spans 16 amino acids. Germline loops: CDR1 SEHNR, CDR2 FQNEAQ (reference sequence). In DNA form, the CDR3 reads TGTGCCAGCAGCCCCCAACTAGCGGATAGCACAGATACGCAGTATTTT. The encoded protein is CASSPQLADSTDTQYF.

The chain joins TRBV7-2 to TRBJ1-1; weak D call: TRBD1 (5 bases). With 5 bases removed from V and 2 bases from J, the gap between germline ends came to 9 bases. Germline lookup yields CDR1 SGHTA and CDR2 FQGNSA. CDR3 length equals 13 residues. The CDR3 reads CASSVGANTEAFF. DNA for the CDR3: TGTGCCAGCAGCGTTGGGGCCAACACTGAAGCTTTCTTT.